These T cell receptor beta chains were read from a single sample in a study of cytomegalovirus exposure and HLA in healthy donors. Sequenced by immunoSEQ multiplex PCR; TCRdb stores in-frame clones only, minus some. Here the sample spans around 120,000 clones, over 65% being singletons. Sequenced: PBMCs. The source of these receptors is a man between 25 and 39 years old in good health and CMV-seronegative. CDR3s include the opening cysteine and the closing phenylalanine or tryptophan. D genes are given only for firm matches. Where a row states a size, it is once, few, many or the class of an expanded clone; other rows omit it.

V gene: TRBV5-1; D gene: -; J gene: TRBJ1-1; clone size: -; CDR3 protein: CASSLDGGNQRAEAFF; CDR3 DNA: TGCGCCAGCAGCTTGGACGGAGGGAACCAGAGGGCTGAAGCTTTCTTT
V gene: TRBV21-1; D gene: -; J gene: TRBJ2-5; clone size: few; CDR3 protein: CASSKAGLALYQETQYF; CDR3 DNA: TGTGCCAGCAGCAAAGCGGGACTAGCGTTATACCAAGAGACCCAGTACTTC
V gene: TRBV10-1; D gene: -; J gene: TRBJ1-2; clone size: -; CDR3 protein: CATMTGEDGYTF; CDR3 DNA: TGCGCCACCATGACGGGGGAAGATGGCTACACCTTC
V gene: TRBV19; D gene: TRBD1; J gene: TRBJ2-3; clone size: -; CDR3 protein: CASRRLNRGRADTQYF; CDR3 DNA: TGTGCCAGTAGGCGTCTTAACAGGGGGCGTGCAGATACGCAGTATTTT
V gene: TRBV5-1; D gene: TRBD1; J gene: TRBJ2-3; clone size: -; CDR3 protein: CASGQGASTDTQYF; CDR3 DNA: TGCGCCAGCGGACAGGGGGCGAGTACAGATACGCAGTATTTT
V gene: TRBV9; D gene: -; J gene: TRBJ1-2; clone size: -; CDR3 protein: CASSVSLGGYTF; CDR3 DNA: TGTGCCAGCAGCGTCTCACTAGGAGGCTACACCTTC
V gene: TRBV6-6; D gene: TRBD2; J gene: TRBJ2-2; clone size: -; CDR3 protein: CASSRRTSGRAVELFF; CDR3 DNA: TGTGCCAGCAGTCGTCGGACTAGCGGGAGGGCTGTGGAGCTGTTTTTT
V gene: TRBV7-8; D gene: TRBD2; J gene: TRBJ2-3; clone size: -; CDR3 protein: CASSTPRAGVSTDTQYF; CDR3 DNA: TGTGCCAGCAGCACCCCTCGCGCGGGGGTTAGCACAGATACGCAGTATTTT
V gene: TRBV9; D gene: -; J gene: TRBJ2-6; clone size: -; CDR3 protein: CASSDLSSGANVLTF; CDR3 DNA: TGTGCCAGCAGCGACCTCAGCTCTGGGGCCAACGTCCTGACTTTC
V gene: TRBV6-1; D gene: -; J gene: TRBJ2-7; clone size: -; CDR3 protein: CACRTVSSYEQYF; CDR3 DNA: TGTGCCTGCAGGACAGTCTCATCCTACGAGCAGTACTTC
V gene: TRBV6-5; D gene: -; J gene: TRBJ2-1; clone size: -; CDR3 protein: CASSGGWAGNEQFF; CDR3 DNA: TGTGCCAGCAGTGGTGGTTGGGCTGGCAATGAGCAGTTCTTC
V gene: TRBV28; D gene: TRBD2; J gene: TRBJ2-3; clone size: -; CDR3 protein: CASSSGGAGADTQYF; CDR3 DNA: TGTGCCAGCAGTAGCGGGGGGGCCGGGGCAGATACGCAGTATTTT
V gene: TRBV7-2; D gene: -; J gene: TRBJ2-5; clone size: -; CDR3 protein: CASSPEVVTGLVTQYF; CDR3 DNA: TGTGCCAGCAGCCCCGAGGTTGTTACAGGGCTTGTGACCCAGTACTTC
V gene: TRBV9; D gene: -; J gene: TRBJ1-3; clone size: -; CDR3 protein: CASSVGTAGNTIYF; CDR3 DNA: TGTGCCAGCAGCGTCGGGACTGCTGGAAACACCATATATTTT
V gene: TRBV6-5; D gene: -; J gene: TRBJ2-4; clone size: few; CDR3 protein: CASSIHGDIQYF; CDR3 DNA: TGTGCCAGCTCGATCCACGGGGACATTCAGTACTTC
V gene: TRBV6-6; D gene: -; J gene: TRBJ1-6; clone size: -; CDR3 protein: CASSSTGFSNSPLHF; CDR3 DNA: TGTGCCAGCAGTTCTACAGGTTTCTCGAATTCACCCCTCCACTTT
V gene: TRBV29-1; D gene: -; J gene: TRBJ1-1; clone size: -; CDR3 protein: CSSWGGGDTEAFF; CDR3 DNA: TGCAGCTCTTGGGGAGGTGGGGACACTGAAGCTTTCTTT
V gene: TRBV5-4; D gene: -; J gene: TRBJ1-2; clone size: -; CDR3 protein: CASSEGGLYGYTF; CDR3 DNA: TGTGCCAGCAGCGAGGGCGGCCTCTATGGCTACACCTTC
V gene: TRBV9; D gene: TRBD2; J gene: TRBJ2-5; clone size: -; CDR3 protein: CASSYGTSGGPNRETQYF; CDR3 DNA: TGTGCCAGCAGTTACGGGACTAGCGGGGGGCCAAACCGAGAGACCCAGTACTTC
V gene: TRBV28; D gene: TRBD1; J gene: TRBJ1-2; clone size: -; CDR3 protein: CASSENRGYGYTF; CDR3 DNA: TGTGCCAGCAGTGAAAACAGGGGTTATGGCTACACCTTC
V gene: TRBV9; D gene: -; J gene: TRBJ2-1; clone size: -; CDR3 protein: CASSVGRGSMDEQFF; CDR3 DNA: TGTGCCAGCAGCGTAGGCCGGGGGTCGATGGATGAGCAGTTCTTC
V gene: TRBV7-9; D gene: -; J gene: TRBJ2-7; clone size: -; CDR3 protein: CSSSHALGDEQYF; CDR3 DNA: TGTTCCAGCAGCCATGCTCTGGGCGACGAGCAGTACTTC
V gene: TRBV9; D gene: -; J gene: TRBJ1-5; clone size: -; CDR3 protein: CASSVAAGDREPQHF; CDR3 DNA: TGTGCCAGCAGCGTAGCTGCGGGCGACCGTGAGCCCCAGCATTTT
V gene: TRBV30; D gene: -; J gene: TRBJ1-1; clone size: -; CDR3 protein: CAWSVIMNTEAFF; CDR3 DNA: TGTGCCTGGAGTGTTATTATGAACACTGAAGCTTTCTTT